This T cell receptor (beta chain) is from a study of regulatory T cells in long-lasting Graves disease (dated by TCRdb to 2020 to 2023). Regarding the research as a whole: Persistent Graves' disease was defined as persistently positive TSH receptor autoantibodies together with antithyroid drug treatment for over 5 years. This study used TCR sequencing and RNA sequencing of peripheral blood to compare persistent Graves' disease patients against newly diagnosed Graves' disease patients. The study was conducted in China and was registered as a clinical trial. A total of around 35 samples were covered by TCR sequencing, comprising some 13 persistent and about 20 newly diagnosed Graves' disease patients. In the clinical cohort, patients with persistent Graves' disease had used antithyroid drugs for an average of roughly 10 years. Points the paper makes about the study in general: Only the TCR beta chain was sequenced and analyzed. Only peripheral blood was studied, because thyroid tissue, the primary lesion, was inaccessible. Patients with persistent disease shared more public clonotypes (about 2,500) than newly diagnosed patients did (966). Persistent Graves' disease patients showed lower TCR Shannon entropy and fewer highly expanded clones than newly diagnosed patients, suggesting clonal expansion. TRBV28, TRBJ1-2 and TRBJ2-5 were preferentially used in persistent disease, while TRBV20-1 and TRBJ2-1 were favored in newly diagnosed disease. The authors acknowledged the small sample size as a limitation that may reduce accuracy.

The receptor library was made with multiplex PCR. Sequenced using an Illumina HiSeq 4000. To build TCR beta libraries, CDR3 regions were amplified by Arm-PCR using iRepertoire HTBI primers. PCR products were gel purified before sequencing. In the original analysis: Gene usage analysis of CDR3 amino acid clonotypes used the approximately 62 TRBV and 14 to 15 TRBJ segments found across samples. Filtered high-quality paired reads were merged into contigs using COPE and FqMerger. BLAST was used to align contigs to IMGT TRBV, TRBD and TRBJ reference genes, with CDR3 defined following IMGT. Clonotypes above 0.1% frequency were classified as highly expanded clones. Shannon entropy was used to measure repertoire diversity, and the Gini coefficient was used to measure V-J evenness. Public clonotypes were defined as clonotypes shared by more than one individual. TCRdb reran the public reads through fastp at Q25 and MiXCR, keeping productive beta chains. Under each unique CDR3 protein, matching rows form one entry showing the most common genes and DNA. TCRdb's processing, not the authors', yielded these V and J calls. The sample records more than 650,000 distinct CDR3 sequences, about 32% of which are singletons. Together, the top ten hold roughly 41% of the sample.

Of note for this clonotype: Its antigen has not been determined. No base qualities exist here, and no much larger clone lies one base off it.

The time point label corresponds to: persistent/refractory GD, antithyroid drugs over 5 years with positive TRAb. RNA was extracted from PBMCs in TRIzol for both TCR sequencing and RNA sequencing. The diagnosis of Graves' disease was made according to American Thyroid Association guidelines. The patients came from an endocrinology department in Xi'an, China. Each patient gave approximately 9.7 milliliters of peripheral blood, collected in an EDTA anticoagulant tube. PBMCs were isolated by Ficoll Paque Plus density gradient separation without further T cell sorting. An Agilent 2100 Bioanalyzer and agarose gel were used to check RNA quality, while a NanoDrop 2000 measured RNA concentration. CDR1 and CDR2 (DFQATT, SNEGSKA) derive from the germline V gene (reference sequence). From the cysteine up to the phenylalanine, the CDR3 has a length of 14 residues. Only CDR3 DNA is held: 42 bases, read in frame from base 1. V is shortened by 1 base, J by 0 bases, and the region joining them spans 10 bases.

The specimen was peripheral blood mononuclear cells (PBMCs), collected when the disease was refractory, from a patient treated with antithyroid drugs. This clonotype was obtained from a female donor with Graves disease. The rearranged chain carries TRBV20-1 and TRBJ2-7; the D gene is perhaps TRBD2, on 6 matching bases. The DNA reads as follows: TGCAGTGCTAGAGGGGACTGGACCTCCTACGAGCAGTACTTC. Protein translation: CSARGDWTSYEQYF.